Below are 25 T cell receptor beta chains sequenced from a single sample in a study of T-cell reconstitution after alpha-beta-depleted transplantation in children. Unique molecular identifiers tagged the TCRbeta library. TCRdb reprocessed the PCR reads via MiXCR and lists one record per CDR3 protein. The table shows hundreds of thousands of distinct CDR3 sequences, with approximately 22% occurring only once. Here the sequenced sample was PBMCs, mostly from graft donor cells, taken 360 days after TCRalphabeta/CD19-depleted stem cell transplant. All receptors derive from a boy younger than two who had a stem cell transplant for acute myeloid leukemia, so the T cells may come from the graft donor.

This clonotype was seen a handful of times. The CDR3 DNA reads TGTGCCAGCAGTTACGGGGCGGGGCCTTACGAGCAGTACTTC. Protein sequence: CASSYGAGPYEQYF. The chain links TRBV6-5 to TRBJ2-7, with TRBD2 as a possible D gene (6 bases). This CDR3 contains 14 residues. Germline V gene lookup returns CDR1 MNHEY and CDR2 SVGAGI. Trimming removed 2 bases at V and 4 bases at J, with 12 bases between.

The genes are TRBV9 and TRBJ2-2; no reliable D call. V was cut by 0 bases and J by 1 base, with 13 bases left in between. The CDR3 has 17 amino acids. The germline gives CDR1 SGDLS, CDR2 YYNGEE. DNA of the CDR3: TGTGCCAGCAGCGTAGGAGTGCTGGGAATGAACACCGGGGAGCTGTTTTTT. Amino acid sequence: CASSVGVLGMNTGELFF.

At least ten counts were recorded for this clonotype. V usage is TRBV20-1 and J usage is TRBJ2-4, with a possible D match to TRBD1 (6 bases). Per the germline V gene, CDR1 is DFQATT and CDR2 is SNEGSKA (reference sequence). Trimming left V 0 bases short and J 2 bases short, with 11 bases between. The CDR3 is 15 residues long. CDR3 residues: CSARDPQGPKNIQYF. As DNA, the CDR3 is TGCAGTGCTAGAGACCCACAGGGACCCAAAAACATTCAGTACTTC.

The chain is built from TRBV11-2 and TRBJ2-1; 14 bases align to TRBD2. J was trimmed by 7 bases and V by 1 base; bases with no gene match: 9. The CDR3 is 18 amino acids. Germline V gene sequence: CDR1 SGHAT, CDR2 FQNNGV. The CDR3 DNA reads as TGTGCCAGCAGCTTAGGTAGACTAGCGGGGGGGCAGCAAAATGAGCAGTTCTTC. This gives the protein CASSLGRLAGGQQNEQFF.

The chain combines TRBV9 with TRBJ2-2; TRBD2 might be the D (6 bases). The CDR3 extends over 16 amino acids. The germline V gene encodes CDR1 SGDLS and CDR2 YYNGEE. Trimming pared 3 bases from V and 6 bases from J, leaving 18 bases between. The CDR3 DNA follows: TGTGCCAGCAGCGCCCGGGACTCCCCAGGCGCCGGGGAGCTGTTTTTT. Translating gives CASSARDSPGAGELFF.

This clonotype was seen a few times. This chain joins TRBV21-1 and TRBJ2-1; TRBD2 is the table's D call and was not checked against the DNA. TRBV21-1 is a listed pseudogene. The length of the CDR3 is 17 residues. The CDR3 DNA is TGTGCCAGCAGCAAATGGAGGGACAGGGGGTCCTACAATGAGCAGTTCTTC. Encoded protein: CASSKWRDRGSYNEQFF.

This clonotype was picked up a small number of times. The V call is TRBV10-3, the J call TRBJ2-5, with D possibly being TRBD2 (6 bases). With 6 bases removed from V and 0 bases from J, the gap between germline ends came to 8 bases. The CDR3 length is 13 residues. Germline CDR1 ENHRY, CDR2 SYGVKD. The CDR3 region is CAISRRDQETQYF. In DNA, the CDR3 is TGTGCCATCAGCAGGAGGGACCAAGAGACCCAGTACTTC.

The V gene is TRBV12-3 or TRBV12-4, the J gene TRBJ2-3; possibly TRBD1 for D (6 bases). The CDR3 totals 14 residues. V shed 4 bases and J shed 1 base, with 9 bases lying between them. CDR3 loop: CASSWSGGTDTQYF. CDR3 sequence (DNA): TGTGCCAGCAGTTGGTCAGGGGGCACAGATACGCAGTATTTT.

This clonotype was counted many times. The chain has TRBV29-1 and TRBJ2-1; 11 bases map to TRBD2. Per the germline V gene, CDR1 is SQVTM and CDR2 is ANQGSEA. The CDR3 is 14 residues long. Trimming cost V 6 bases and J 7 bases; bases outside gene matches: 8. The CDR3 bases are TGCAGCGTACCTAGCGGGGGGTCGAGGAATGAGCAGTTCTTC. Amino acid sequence: CSVPSGGSRNEQFF.

This clonotype was seen ten or more times. The genes are TRBV5-1 and TRBJ2-3; 9 bases agree with TRBD2. CDR3 length: 16 amino acids. V was pared by 4 bases and J by 1 base, with 7 bases of the junction left unmatched. Germline V gene sequence: CDR1 SGHRS, CDR2 YFSETQ. In DNA, the CDR3 is TGCGCCAGCAGCCTGGAGGGACTAGCCGGCACAGATACGCAGTATTTT. Its translation is CASSLEGLAGTDTQYF.

This clonotype appeared many times. The rearrangement links TRBV4-3 to TRBJ2-1, with 9 bases identical to TRBD1. J lost 10 bases, V lost 5 bases, and 12 bases had no gene match. There are 15 residues in the CDR3. Per the germline V gene, CDR1 is LGHNA and CDR2 is YSLEER. CDR3 sequence (DNA): TGCGCCAGCAGCTTCCGGGACAGGGATACTGGGGAGCAGTTCTTC. Protein sequence: CASSFRDRDTGEQFF.

This clonotype was recorded many times. V usage is TRBV12-3 or TRBV12-4 and J usage is TRBJ2-3; 11 nucleotides match TRBD2. The CDR3 is 18 residues long. Trimming cost V 5 bases and J 2 bases; bases outside gene matches: 12. DNA for the CDR3: TGTGCCAGCAGTCCCGAACGACTAGCGGGGCCCAACACAGATACGCAGTATTTT. Encoded protein: CASSPERLAGPNTDTQYF.

This clonotype was seen ten or more times. The chain links TRBV12-3 or TRBV12-4 to TRBJ1-1; the D is unclear. The CDR3 totals 13 residues. Trimming took off 3 bases at V and 2 bases at J, with 7 bases between the two ends. The CDR3 here is CASSFLHNTEAFF. CDR3 DNA sequence: TGTGCCAGCAGTTTCTTGCATAACACTGAAGCTTTCTTT.

This clonotype was picked up many times. The chain is built from TRBV2 and TRBJ2-1, with D uncertain. V was cut by 1 base and J by 3 bases, with 10 bases left in between. Germline loops: CDR1 SNHLY, CDR2 FYNNEI. The CDR3 is made up of 15 amino acids. CDR3 nucleotides: TGTGCCAGCAGTGAAGGCTACTATCACTACAATGAGCAGTTCTTC. This encodes CASSEGYYHYNEQFF.

This sequence joins TRBV7-9 and TRBJ2-7; D is ambiguous. The CDR3 consists of 13 residues. CDR1 and CDR2 from the germline V gene are SEHNR and FQNEAQ (reference sequence). The V end was cut by 4 bases, the J end by 1 base, with 8 bases between. This CDR3 reads CASSYVGSYEQYV. The CDR3 DNA is TGTGCCAGCAGCTACGTGGGGTCCTACGAGCAGTACGTC.

This clonotype appeared once. V and J are TRBV7-3 and TRBJ2-3, with D unresolved. The CDR3 spans 15 residues. Germline V lookup: CDR1 SGHTA, CDR2 FQGTGA. Trimming cost V 2 bases and J 1 base, with 10 bases left between them. CDR3 coding DNA: TGTGCCAGCAGCTTACTCAATGGAGGCACAGATACGCAGTATTTT. Encoded protein: CASSLLNGGTDTQYF.

This chain connects TRBV18 to TRBJ1-5; 7 nucleotides agree with TRBD1. This CDR3 contains 14 residues. Germline V gene sequence: CDR1 KGHSH, CDR2 LQKENI. V lost 4 bases and J lost 5; bases outside the gene matches: 5. CDR3 sequence reads: CASSLGQNYQPQHF. The CDR3, as DNA: TGTGCCAGCTCACTGGGACAGAACTATCAGCCCCAGCATTTT.

Many counts were recorded for this clonotype. V gene TRBV4-1 combines with J gene TRBJ2-2; D is ambiguous. The CDR3 has 13 amino acids. Germline lookup yields CDR1 MGHRA and CDR2 YSYEKL. Trimming pared 7 bases from V and 7 bases from J, leaving 13 bases between. The CDR3 coding sequence is TGCGCCAGCACCAAAAGTGGAATCGGGGAGCTGTTTTTT. Amino acid sequence: CASTKSGIGELFF.

The table lists this clonotype with a few counts. The genes are TRBV5-1 and TRBJ2-1, with 8 bases matching TRBD1. CDR3 length equals 14 residues. Germline V gives CDR1 SGHRS, CDR2 YFSETQ. Trimming at V came to 2 bases and at J to 3 bases, leaving 1 base not matched to a gene. For the CDR3, the DNA is TGCGCCAGCAGCTTCACAGGGGGCTACAATGAGCAGTTCTTC. Translation: CASSFTGGYNEQFF.

The genes are TRBV12-3 or TRBV12-4 and TRBJ2-1; TRBD2 agrees at 7 bases. V trimming: 6 bases; J trimming: 10 bases; junction bases outside the gene matches: 15. The CDR3 runs to 15 residues. CDR3 sequence (DNA): TGTGCCAGCAGCCCCGGGACTACCCTGAAGCCCGAGCAGTTCTTC. Its protein product is CASSPGTTLKPEQFF.

There are many counts of this clonotype. The chain links TRBV7-2 to TRBJ2-6; 7 nucleotides align to TRBD1. Unmatched junction bases numbered 1, after V lost 0 bases and J lost 2 bases. This CDR3 is built from 16 residues. CDR1 is SGHTA and CDR2 is FQGNSA in the germline V gene. The CDR3 nucleotides read TGTGCCAGCAGCTTAGCGCAGGGGGCTGGGGCCAACGTCCTGACTTTC. Its translation is CASSLAQGAGANVLTF.

The V and J genes are TRBV5-1 and TRBJ2-2; possibly TRBD1 or TRBD2 for D (5 bases each). With 7 bases removed from V and 3 bases from J, the gap between germline ends came to 16 bases. Germline CDR1 reads SGHRS; CDR2 reads YFSETQ. CDR3 length: 15 amino acids. The CDR3 DNA is TGCGCCAGCCGCCCTGGGGGAGTCCACACCGGGGAGCTGTTTTTT. Translating gives CASRPGGVHTGELFF.

The chain links TRBV29-1 to TRBJ2-7; 9 nucleotides align to TRBD1. The CDR3 spans 13 residues. Per germline, CDR1 SQVTM and CDR2 ANQGSEA. The V gene end was trimmed by 4 bases and the J gene end by 3 bases; junction bases not matched to a gene: 4. CDR3 sequence (DNA): TGCAGCGTTGCGGGACAGGGCCACTACGAGCAGTACTTC. Translating gives CSVAGQGHYEQYF.

This chain links TRBV28 with TRBJ2-1, with 8 bases matching TRBD2. The CDR3 extends over 15 amino acids. Trimming at V came to 5 bases and at J to 9 bases, leaving 12 bases not matched to a gene. Germline CDR1 is MDHEN and CDR2 is SYDVKM. The DNA of the CDR3 is TGTGCCAGCAGTGAAGCGGGGGCCCGCGTATTTGAGCAGTTCTTC. Its translation: CASSEAGARVFEQFF.

The chain links TRBV12-3 or TRBV12-4 to TRBJ1-1, with D unclear. V was cut by 4 bases and J by 3 bases, with 9 bases left in between. This CDR3 has 13 amino acids. In DNA form, the CDR3 reads TGTGCCAGCAGTTACGCGAGGGACACTGAAGCTTTCTTT. Its protein product is CASSYARDTEAFF.